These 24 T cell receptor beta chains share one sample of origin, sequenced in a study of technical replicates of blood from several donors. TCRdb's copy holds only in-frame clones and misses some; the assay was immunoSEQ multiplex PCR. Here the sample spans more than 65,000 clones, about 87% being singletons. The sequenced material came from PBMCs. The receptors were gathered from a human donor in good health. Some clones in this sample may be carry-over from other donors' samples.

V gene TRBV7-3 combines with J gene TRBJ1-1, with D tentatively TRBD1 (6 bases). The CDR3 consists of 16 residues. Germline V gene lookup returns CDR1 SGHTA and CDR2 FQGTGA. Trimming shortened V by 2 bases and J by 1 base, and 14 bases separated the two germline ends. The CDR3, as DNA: TGTGCCAGCAGCTTATCAGGTGACAGGCGGAACACTGAAGCTTTCTTT. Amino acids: CASSLSGDRRNTEAFF.

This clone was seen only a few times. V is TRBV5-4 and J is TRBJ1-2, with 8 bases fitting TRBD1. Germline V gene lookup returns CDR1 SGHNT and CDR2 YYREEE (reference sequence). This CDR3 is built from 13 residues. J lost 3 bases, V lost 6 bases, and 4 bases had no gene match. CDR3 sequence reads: CASTDRAYYGYTF. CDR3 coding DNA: TGTGCCAGCACGGACAGGGCGTACTATGGCTACACCTTC.

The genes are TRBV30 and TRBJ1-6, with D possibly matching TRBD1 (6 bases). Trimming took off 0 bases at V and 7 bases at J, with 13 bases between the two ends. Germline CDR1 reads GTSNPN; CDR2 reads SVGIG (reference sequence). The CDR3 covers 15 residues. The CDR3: CAWSVGQGFNSPLHF. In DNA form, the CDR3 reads TGTGCCTGGAGTGTAGGGCAGGGGTTCAATTCACCCCTCCACTTT.

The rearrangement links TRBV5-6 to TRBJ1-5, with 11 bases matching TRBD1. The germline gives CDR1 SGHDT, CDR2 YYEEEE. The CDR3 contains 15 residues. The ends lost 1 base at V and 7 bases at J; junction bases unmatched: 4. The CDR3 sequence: CASSLTGQGAQPQHF. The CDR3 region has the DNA TGTGCCAGCAGCTTGACAGGACAGGGGGCCCAGCCCCAGCATTTT. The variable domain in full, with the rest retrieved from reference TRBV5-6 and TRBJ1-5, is DAGVTQSPTHLIKTRGQQVTLRCSPKSGHDTVSWYQQALGQGPQFIFQYYEEEERQRGNFPDRFSGHQFPNYSSELNVNALLLGDSALYLCASSLTGQGAQPQHFGDGTRLSIL.

The DNA of the CDR3 is TGTGCCAGTAGTACTAGCGGGAGTTCCTACAATGAGCAGTTCTTC. Protein: CASSTSGSSYNEQFF. This chain connects TRBV19 to TRBJ2-1, with 10 bases lining up with TRBD2. V shed 4 bases, J shed 1 base, and the junction held 1 base outside the gene matches. In germline, CDR1 is LNHDA, CDR2 SQIVND (reference sequence). The CDR3 is 15 amino acids.

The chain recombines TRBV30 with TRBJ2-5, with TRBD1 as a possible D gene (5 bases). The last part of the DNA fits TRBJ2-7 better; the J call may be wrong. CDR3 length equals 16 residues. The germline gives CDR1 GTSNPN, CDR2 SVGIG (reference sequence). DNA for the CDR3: TGTGCCTGGAGCCCGGCAGGGATCTACAAGACCTACGAGCAGTACTTC. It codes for CAWSPAGIYKTYEQYF.

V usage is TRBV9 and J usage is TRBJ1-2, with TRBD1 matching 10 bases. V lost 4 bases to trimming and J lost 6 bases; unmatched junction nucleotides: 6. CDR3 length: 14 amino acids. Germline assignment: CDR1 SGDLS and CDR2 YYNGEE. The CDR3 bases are TGTGCCAGCAGCCCCTGGGGGACAGGGGATGGCTACACCTTC. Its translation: CASSPWGTGDGYTF.

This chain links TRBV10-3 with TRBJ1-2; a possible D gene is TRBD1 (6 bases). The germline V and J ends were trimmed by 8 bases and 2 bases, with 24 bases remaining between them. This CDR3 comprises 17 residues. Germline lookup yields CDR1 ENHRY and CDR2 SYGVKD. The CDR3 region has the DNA TGTGCCATCCTACGGACAGCGGCCGGGGACGTAAACTATGGCTACACCTTC. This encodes CAILRTAAGDVNYGYTF.

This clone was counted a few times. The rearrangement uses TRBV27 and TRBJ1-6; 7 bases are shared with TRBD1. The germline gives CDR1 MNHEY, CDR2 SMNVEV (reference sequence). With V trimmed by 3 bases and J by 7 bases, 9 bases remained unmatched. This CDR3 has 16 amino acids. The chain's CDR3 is CASSLAPTGQNSPLHF. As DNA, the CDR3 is TGTGCCAGCAGTTTGGCCCCGACAGGGCAGAATTCACCCCTCCACTTT.

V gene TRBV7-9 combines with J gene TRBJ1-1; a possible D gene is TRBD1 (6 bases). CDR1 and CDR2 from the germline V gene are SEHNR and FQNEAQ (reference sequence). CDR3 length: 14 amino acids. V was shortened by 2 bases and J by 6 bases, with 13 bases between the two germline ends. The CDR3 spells CASSLLGAAAEAFF. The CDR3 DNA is TGTGCCAGCAGCTTATTGGGGGCTGCCGCTGAAGCTTTCTTT.

CDR3 loop: CAISESVAGYYNEQFF. CDR3 DNA: TGTGCCATCAGTGAGTCAGTAGCGGGGTACTACAATGAGCAGTTCTTC. The rearrangement joins TRBV10-3 to TRBJ2-1; 8 positions agree with TRBD2. Trimming cost V 0 bases and J 3 bases; bases outside gene matches: 4. Germline V gene lookup returns CDR1 ENHRY and CDR2 SYGVKD. The CDR3 contains 16 residues.

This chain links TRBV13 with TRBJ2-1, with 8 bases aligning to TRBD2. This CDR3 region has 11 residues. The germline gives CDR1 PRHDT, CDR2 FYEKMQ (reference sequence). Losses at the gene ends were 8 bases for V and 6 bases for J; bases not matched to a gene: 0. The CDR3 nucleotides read TGTGCCAGCGGACTAGCCAATGAGCAGTTCTTC. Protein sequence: CASGLANEQFF.

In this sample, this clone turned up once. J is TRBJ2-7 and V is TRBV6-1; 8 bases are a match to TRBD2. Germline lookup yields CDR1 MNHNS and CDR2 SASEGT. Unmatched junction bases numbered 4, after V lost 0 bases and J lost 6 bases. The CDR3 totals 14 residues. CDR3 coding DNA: TGTGCCAGCAGTGAAGCAGGGACTAGAGGCGAGCAGTACTTC. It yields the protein CASSEAGTRGEQYF.

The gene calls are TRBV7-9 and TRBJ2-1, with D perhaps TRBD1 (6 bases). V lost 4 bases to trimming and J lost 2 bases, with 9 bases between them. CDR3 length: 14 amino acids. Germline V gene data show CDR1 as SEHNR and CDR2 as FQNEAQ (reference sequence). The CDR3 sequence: CASSWDTPYNEQFF. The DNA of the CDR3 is TGTGCCAGCAGCTGGGACACCCCCTACAATGAGCAGTTCTTC.

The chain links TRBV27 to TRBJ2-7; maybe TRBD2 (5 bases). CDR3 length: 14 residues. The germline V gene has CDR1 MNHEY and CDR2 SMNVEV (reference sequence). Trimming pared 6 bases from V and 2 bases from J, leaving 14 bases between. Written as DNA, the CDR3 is TGTGCCAGCAGCGCCCTGGAGGCGACCTACGAGCAGTACTTC. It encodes CASSALEATYEQYF.

CDR3 DNA: TGTGCCAGCAGTTCGGGACTAGAAGGCAATGAGCAGTTCTTC. Protein sequence: CASSSGLEGNEQFF. The chain links TRBV6-5 to TRBJ2-1, with 8 bases matching TRBD2. The CDR3 has 14 amino acids. V shed 4 bases and J 6 bases; nucleotides not matched to a gene: 5. Germline loops: CDR1 MNHEY, CDR2 SVGAGI.

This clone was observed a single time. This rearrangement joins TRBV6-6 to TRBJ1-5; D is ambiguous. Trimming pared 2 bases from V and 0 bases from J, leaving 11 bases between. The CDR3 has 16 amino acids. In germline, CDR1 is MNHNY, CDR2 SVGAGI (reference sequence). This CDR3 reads CASSYGQLYSNQPQHF. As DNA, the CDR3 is TGTGCCAGCAGTTACGGCCAGTTATATAGCAATCAGCCCCAGCATTTT.

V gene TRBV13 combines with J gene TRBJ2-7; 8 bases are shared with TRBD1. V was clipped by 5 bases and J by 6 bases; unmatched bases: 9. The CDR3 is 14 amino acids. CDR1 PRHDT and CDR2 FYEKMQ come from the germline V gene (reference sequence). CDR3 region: CASSPNRGNSEQYF. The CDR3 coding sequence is TGTGCCAGCAGCCCCAACAGGGGGAACAGCGAGCAGTACTTC.

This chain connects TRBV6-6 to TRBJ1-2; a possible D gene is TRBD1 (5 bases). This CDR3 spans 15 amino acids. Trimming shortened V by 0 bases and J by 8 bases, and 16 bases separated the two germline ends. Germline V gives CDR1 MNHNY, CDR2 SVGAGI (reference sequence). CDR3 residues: CASSYSAGGGKGYTF. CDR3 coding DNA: TGTGCCAGCAGTTACTCGGCGGGGGGGGGTAAGGGCTACACCTTC.

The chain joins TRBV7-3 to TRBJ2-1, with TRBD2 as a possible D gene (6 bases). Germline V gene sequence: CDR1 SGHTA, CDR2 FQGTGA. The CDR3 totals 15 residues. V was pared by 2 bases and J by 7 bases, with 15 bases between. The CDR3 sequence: CASSLYLGGRNEQFF. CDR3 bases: TGTGCCAGCAGCTTATATCTGGGGGGAAGGAATGAGCAGTTCTTC.

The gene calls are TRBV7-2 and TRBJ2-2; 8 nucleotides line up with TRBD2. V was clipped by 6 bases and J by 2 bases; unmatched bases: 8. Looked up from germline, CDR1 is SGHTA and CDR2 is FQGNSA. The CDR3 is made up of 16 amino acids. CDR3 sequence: CASRPSGSSNTGELFF. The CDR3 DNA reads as TGTGCCAGCAGACCCAGCGGGAGCTCAAACACCGGGGAGCTGTTTTTT.

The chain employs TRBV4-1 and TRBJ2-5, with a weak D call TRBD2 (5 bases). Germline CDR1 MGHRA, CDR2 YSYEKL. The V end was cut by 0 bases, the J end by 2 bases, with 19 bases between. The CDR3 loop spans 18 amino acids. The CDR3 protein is CASSQDRRGGSGQETQYF. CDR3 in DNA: TGCGCCAGCAGCCAAGATCGGCGCGGCGGGTCTGGGCAAGAGACCCAGTACTTC.

The CDR3 DNA is TGCGCCAGCTCCCCCGAGGACTCTGGAAACACCATATATTTT. Its protein product is CASSPEDSGNTIYF. This chain uses TRBV5-1 with TRBJ1-3, with unresolved D. This CDR3 is built from 14 residues. Germline-derived CDR1 and CDR2 are SGHRS and YFSETQ. V lost 7 bases to trimming and J lost 0 bases, with 11 bases between them.

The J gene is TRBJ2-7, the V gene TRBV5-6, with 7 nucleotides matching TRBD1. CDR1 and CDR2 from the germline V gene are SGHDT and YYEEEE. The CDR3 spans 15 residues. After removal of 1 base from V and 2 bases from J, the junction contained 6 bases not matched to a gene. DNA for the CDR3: TGTGCCAGCAGCTTGTTAACCCAGGGGGCCTACGAGCAGTACTTC. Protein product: CASSLLTQGAYEQYF.